The rows below give T cell receptor beta chains drawn from one sample of a study of blood T cells in healthy people across ages. One entry per CDR3 protein, called by TCRdb with MiXCR from the 5' RACE reads. This sample has over 1,500,000 distinct CDR3 sequences, with approximately 50% found just once. The sequencing sample was made of blood. The origin of the receptors is a woman in her thirties or forties in good health. Each CDR3 is given with its conserved first and last residue. Fields, in order: J gene, V gene, CDR3 protein.

J gene: TRBJ2-5
V gene: TRBV2
CDR3 protein: CASSETPYQETQYF

J gene: TRBJ2-1
V gene: TRBV7-9
CDR3 protein: CASAGFGRGDYNERFF

J gene: TRBJ2-6
V gene: TRBV5-6
CDR3 protein: CASSPNTRGIEVLSGANVLTF

J gene: TRBJ2-5
V gene: TRBV18
CDR3 protein: CASSPGEEQYF

J gene: TRBJ2-7
V gene: TRBV2
CDR3 protein: CASREQGPAYEQYF

J gene: TRBJ2-1
V gene: TRBV27
CDR3 protein: CASSLDSLGGSAYNEQFF

J gene: TRBJ1-4
V gene: TRBV28
CDR3 protein: CASSFGQEFEKLFF

J gene: TRBJ2-7
V gene: TRBV6-6
CDR3 protein: CASSYEVLYEQYF

J gene: TRBJ2-5
V gene: TRBV7-8
CDR3 protein: CASSSGHFEETQYF

J gene: TRBJ2-7
V gene: TRBV29-1
CDR3 protein: CSVGYNEQYF

J gene: TRBJ2-5
V gene: TRBV10-1
CDR3 protein: CASSENPRVGSYNEQYF

J gene: TRBJ2-3
V gene: TRBV20-1
CDR3 protein: CSAADLQRGDTQYF

J gene: TRBJ2-3
V gene: TRBV20-1
CDR3 protein: CSASIPLAGAFTDTQYF

J gene: TRBJ2-5
V gene: TRBV20-1
CDR3 protein: CSARDDRSQETQYF

J gene: TRBJ1-2
V gene: TRBV5-5
CDR3 protein: CASSFVGITYGYTF

J gene: TRBJ2-3
V gene: TRBV2
CDR3 protein: CASSYGTDWGTDTQYF

J gene: TRBJ1-1
V gene: TRBV4-1
CDR3 protein: CASSQSTEAFF

J gene: TRBJ2-1
V gene: TRBV7-2
CDR3 protein: CASNPGGPTNEQFF

J gene: TRBJ1-4
V gene: TRBV6-1
CDR3 protein: CASSQRTGNNEKLFF

J gene: TRBJ1-6
V gene: TRBV11-2
CDR3 protein: CASSLVSSSYNSPLHF

J gene: TRBJ2-3
V gene: TRBV4-3
CDR3 protein: CASSRSSGGATDTQYF

J gene: TRBJ2-3
V gene: TRBV7-9
CDR3 protein: CACLSPVQGTTDTQYF

J gene: .
V gene: TRBV6-2/TRBV6-3
CDR3 protein: CASSVGFRGEQYF

J gene: TRBJ2-7
V gene: TRBV13
CDR3 protein: CASSPGPGSYEQYF

J gene: .
V gene: TRBV6-2/TRBV6-3
CDR3 protein: CASRHGQGRETQYF

J gene: TRBJ2-5
V gene: TRBV3-1
CDR3 protein: CASSQEISFYGQYF

J gene: TRBJ2-1
V gene: TRBV6-2/TRBV6-3
CDR3 protein: CASRTGQGGYEQFF

J gene: TRBJ2-1
V gene: TRBV11-2
CDR3 protein: CASSSDTLVLSYNEQFF

J gene: TRBJ2-7
V gene: TRBV3-1
CDR3 protein: CASSQEKGLAGGYEQYF

J gene: TRBJ2-5
V gene: TRBV10-3
CDR3 protein: CAISGGPQETQYF

J gene: TRBJ1-2
V gene: TRBV6-1
CDR3 protein: CASSVEGASSYGYTF

J gene: TRBJ2-3
V gene: TRBV6-2/TRBV6-3
CDR3 protein: CASSYFRGTDTQYF

J gene: TRBJ2-3
V gene: TRBV20-1
CDR3 protein: CSAGEGGVSTDTQYF

J gene: .
V gene: TRBV24-1
CDR3 protein: CATSDSRQGGETQYF

J gene: TRBJ2-6
V gene: TRBV9
CDR3 protein: CASSVRGVTGANVLTF

J gene: TRBJ1-5
V gene: TRBV15
CDR3 protein: CATSRKTGYSNQPQHF

J gene: TRBJ1-4
V gene: TRBV5-1
CDR3 protein: CASSPLNGCVGTNEKLFF